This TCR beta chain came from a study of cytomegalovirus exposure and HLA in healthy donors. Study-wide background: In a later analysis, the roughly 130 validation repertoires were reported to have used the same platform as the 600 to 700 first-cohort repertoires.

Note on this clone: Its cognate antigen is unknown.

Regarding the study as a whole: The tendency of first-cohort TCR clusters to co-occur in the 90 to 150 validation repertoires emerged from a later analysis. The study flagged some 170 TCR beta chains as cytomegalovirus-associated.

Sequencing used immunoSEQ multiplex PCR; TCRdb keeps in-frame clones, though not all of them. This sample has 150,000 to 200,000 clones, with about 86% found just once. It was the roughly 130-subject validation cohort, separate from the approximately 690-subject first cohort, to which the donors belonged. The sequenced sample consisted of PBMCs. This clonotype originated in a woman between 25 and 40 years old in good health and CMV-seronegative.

CDR3 coding DNA: TGTGCCAGCAGCTTAGTCCCTGACAGGGCACAGTATGGCTACACCTTC. It encodes CASSLVPDRAQYGYTF. V and J are TRBV7-9 and TRBJ1-2; TRBD1 agrees at 7 bases. The V segment lost 1 base and the J segment 5 bases; nucleotides outside the gene matches: 10. The CDR3 consists of 16 residues. CDR1 is SEHNR and CDR2 is FQNEAQ in the germline V gene (reference sequence).